One and the same sample provided the 21 T cell receptor beta chains below, sequenced in a study of T cells in women clearing cervical HPV infection. Measured with immunoSEQ multiplex PCR; TCRdb has only the in-frame clones, and not every one. The sample totals under 45,000 clones. Sequencing was performed on blood buffy coat. The source is a woman between 18 and 70 years old with a cervical HPV16 infection that either progressed to CIN3+ or cleared (not recorded which).

As regards this clone: The CDR3 end is not reached by the read, which stops 3 residues before it; the germline J gene fills it in. The chain recombines TRBV10-2 with TRBJ1-1; 7 bases map to TRBD1. V lost 0 bases, J lost 5 bases, and 3 bases stayed unmatched. The CDR3 covers 14 residues. Germline V CDR1 and CDR2: WSHSY, SAAADI. This chain's CDR3 is CASSESPGQTEAFF. The DNA read from the CDR3 is TGCGCCAGCAGTGAGTCCCCGGGACAGACTGAA.

The sequenced part of the CDR3 DNA is TGCAGTGCTAGAGATAATTGGCTAGCCCCGGAGGACGATACG. Translation: CSARDNWLAPEDDT. The CDR3, in full, reads CSARDNWLAPEDDTQYF. The chain recombines TRBV20-1 with TRBJ2-3, with D possibly being TRBD2 (5 bases). Read sequence stops 3 residues before the CDR3 end, and the germline J gene provides the missing end. Germline CDR1 reads DFQATT; CDR2 reads SNEGSKA (reference sequence). V was trimmed by 0 bases and J by 6 bases, leaving 22 bases between them. The CDR3 length is 17 residues.

Regarding this clone: The CDR3 goes on 3 residues after the read ends, and that part is filled in from the germline J gene. This sequence joins TRBV5-6 and TRBJ1-1; TRBD1 agrees at 10 bases. V was pared by 4 bases and J by 3 bases, with 3 bases of the junction left unmatched. Germline V gene sequence: CDR1 SGHDT, CDR2 YYEEEE. The CDR3 spans 14 residues. CDR3 DNA, as far as it was read: TGTGCCAGCAGCGGGGACAGGGGTTACACTGAA. This translates into CASSGDRGYTE. The entire CDR3 is CASSGDRGYTEAFF.

With respect to this clone: The read ends 3 residues shy of where the CDR3 ends; the end is completed using the germline J gene. Other DNA sequences in this specimen translate into the identical CDR3. This rearrangement joins TRBV19 to TRBJ1-1; no firm D call. The germline gives CDR1 LNHDA, CDR2 SQIVND (reference sequence). The length of the CDR3 is 14 residues. Trimming removed 4 bases at V and 0 bases at J, with 9 bases between. The CDR3 protein is CASSKRGLNTEAFF. The CDR3 DNA, read in part, is TGTGCCAGTAGTAAACGAGGTCTGAACACTGAA.

Note on this clone: Sequencing ends 3 residues short of the CDR3 end; the germline J gene provides the rest. This chain links TRBV2 with TRBJ2-2, with D unresolved. Looked up from germline, CDR1 is SNHLY and CDR2 is FYNNEI. The CDR3 is made up of 11 amino acids. Deletions cut 5 bases from V and 5 bases from J, with 3 bases between. The CDR3 DNA, read in part, is TGTGCCAGCAGTCTGACCGGGGAG. Amino acids: CASSLTGE. Given in full, the CDR3 is CASSLTGELFF.

In the case of this clone: Coverage ceases 3 residues before the CDR3 finishes, and the germline J gene fills in the end. The chain recombines TRBV7-9 with TRBJ1-2; TRBD1 might be the D (6 bases). The CDR3 length is 13 residues. Germline values: CDR1 SEHNR, CDR2 FQNEAQ (reference sequence). V lost 5 bases, J lost 2 bases, and 9 bases lay in between. CDR3 bases read: TGTGCCAGCAGCCCGACAGGAAACTATGGC. Its protein product is CASSPTGNYG. The complete CDR3 protein is CASSPTGNYGYTF.

In regard to this clone: With the read ending 3 residues before the CDR3 end, the germline J gene is used to fill in that end. The rearrangement uses TRBV23-1 and TRBJ1-6; tentatively, D is TRBD1 (5 bases). TRBV23-1 is treated as an ORF (open reading frame) with a function not yet certain. This CDR3 is 14 amino acids long. CDR3 in amino acids: CASTTEAHRIPLHF. The CDR3 bases that were read are TGCGCCAGCACGACGGAAGCCCACAGGATCCCC.

The part of the CDR3 DNA that was read is TGCGCCAGCAGCTCCGGGGGTTCAACTAATGAAAAG. It specifies CASSSGGSTNEK. Given in full, the CDR3 is CASSSGGSTNEKLFF. J is TRBJ2-2 and V is TRBV5-1; perhaps TRBD2 as D (6 bases). The read terminates 3 residues before the CDR3 end, so the remaining end is supplied by the germline J gene. The CDR3 consists of 15 residues. Germline V lookup: CDR1 SGHRS, CDR2 YFSETQ.

On this clone itself: Compared with germline, one end of the junction differs, possibly owing to a read error. The missing CDR3 end, 3 residues past where the read stops, is filled in from the germline J gene. This CDR3 is also generated by other DNA sequences in the sample. This chain joins TRBV10-3 and TRBJ1-3; 8 bases match TRBD1. CDR1 and CDR2 from the germline V gene are ENHRY and SYGVKD. The CDR3 has 16 amino acids. CDR3 sequence reads: CAIRTPGQASGNTIYF. The DNA read from the CDR3 is TGTGCCATCAGAACTCCGGGACAGGCGTCTGGAAACACA.

As for this clone: The read is 3 residues too short to cover the CDR3 end, so that end is filled in from the germline J gene. V usage is TRBV12-3 or TRBV12-4 and J usage is TRBJ2-4, with 7 bases lining up with TRBD2. The CDR3 runs 14 residues. The V gene end was trimmed by 3 bases and the J gene end by 8 bases; junction bases not matched to a gene: 7. The CDR3 is CASSFSSAGDIQYF. CDR3 bases read: TGTGCCAGCAGTTTCAGTTCGGCGGGGGACATT.

As regards this clone: The read ends 3 residues before the CDR3 terminus; that terminus is restored from the germline J gene. The chain couples TRBV5-1 to TRBJ2-7; D not resolved. V was pared by 0 bases and J by 6 bases, with 13 bases between. The CDR3 is made up of 14 amino acids. CDR1 is SGHRS and CDR2 is YFSETQ in the germline V gene. Incomplete CDR3 DNA: TGCGCCAGCAGCTTGGGATCAGGAAGCCCCGAG. As protein: CASSLGSGSPE. The entire CDR3 sequence reads CASSLGSGSPEQYF.

To note about this clone: The observed sequence ends 3 residues before the CDR3 terminus, with the missing tail filled in from the germline J gene. V usage is TRBV20-1 and J usage is TRBJ2-1; D is unclear. CDR1 is DFQATT, CDR2 SNEGSKA, per germline (reference sequence). V was pared by 2 bases and J by 7 bases, with 9 bases between. There are 12 residues in the CDR3. This chain's CDR3 is CSARQGPNEQFF. The CDR3 bases that were read are TGCAGTGCTAGACAAGGCCCTAATGAG.

In terms of frequency, this clone is medium-sized (0.01 to 0.1%). Read coverage stops 3 residues before the CDR3 terminus; the germline J gene supplies the remainder. The chain links TRBV5-1 to TRBJ1-2; 8 bases line up with TRBD1. CDR1 SGHRS and CDR2 YFSETQ come from the germline V gene. The CDR3 totals 17 residues. Trimming cost V 4 bases and J 2 bases; bases outside gene matches: 13. The sequenced CDR3 bases are TGCGCCAGCAGCCTATCAAGTGGGACAGGCTTCAACTATGGC. Its translation: CASSLSSGTGFNYG. The entire CDR3 sequence reads CASSLSSGTGFNYGYTF.

Worth noting for this clone: The sequenced fragment ends 3 residues before the CDR3 boundary, so the rest is inferred from the germline J gene. This specimen includes other DNA sequences encoding the same CDR3. The rearrangement links TRBV5-1 to TRBJ1-1; D is undetermined. The V end lost 0 bases, the J end lost 1 base, and 7 bases lay between the germline ends. Germline V gene lookup returns CDR1 SGHRS and CDR2 YFSETQ. The CDR3 totals 14 residues. CDR3 bases read: TGCGCCAGCAGCTTGGAACAAGGGAACACTGAA. Protein sequence: CASSLEQGNTE. Given in full, the CDR3 is CASSLEQGNTEAFF.

Comment on this clone: Read sequence stops 3 residues before the CDR3 end, and the germline J gene provides the missing end. This sequence joins TRBV6-2 or TRBV6-3 and TRBJ2-1; D is possibly TRBD2 (5 bases). Germline CDR1 is MNHEY and CDR2 is SVGEGT. The length of the CDR3 is 13 residues. V was clipped by 8 bases and J by 8 bases, with 16 bases between them. The CDR3 bases that were read are TGTGCCAGCGGACTGAACCTCGGCGATGAG. Residues: CASGLNLGDE. The full-length CDR3 reads as CASGLNLGDEQFF.

Points on this clone: The CDR3 goes on 3 residues after the read ends, and that part is filled in from the germline J gene. The chain has TRBV6-1 and TRBJ1-5; D is unresolved. V lost 8 bases and J 1 base, leaving 12 bases between the germline ends. CDR3 size: 14 residues. CDR1 and CDR2 from the germline V gene are MNHNS and SASEGT. The CDR3 bases that were read are TGTGCCAGCGGGGAAGGCGGGAGCAATCAGCCC. This codes for CASGEGGSNQP. Given in full, the CDR3 is CASGEGGSNQPQHF.

In regard to this clone: The read terminates 3 residues ahead of where the CDR3 ends, so the germline J gene completes it. V gene TRBV20-1 combines with J gene TRBJ2-7, with 8 bases identical to TRBD1. The J segment lost 4 bases and the V segment lost 2 bases, leaving 13 bases of the junction unmatched. The CDR3 has 16 amino acids. Per the germline V gene, CDR1 is DFQATT and CDR2 is SNEGSKA (reference sequence). Incomplete CDR3 DNA: TGCAGTGCTAGAACGTCAGGGGGCATGGAAGGGTACGAG. This gives the protein CSARTSGGMEGYE. The entire CDR3 reads CSARTSGGMEGYEQYF.

In regard to this clone: The read is 3 residues too short to cover the CDR3 end, so that end is filled in from the germline J gene. The gene calls are TRBV13 and TRBJ2-3, with unresolved D. This CDR3 is built from 14 residues. V lost 0 bases, J lost 2 bases, and 6 bases lay in between. Germline loops: CDR1 PRHDT, CDR2 FYEKMQ (reference sequence). The CDR3 reads CASSLGRATDTQYF. The DNA read from the CDR3 is TGTGCCAGCAGCTTAGGTAGAGCCACAGATACG. Together with reference TRBV13 and TRBJ2-3, the CDR3 gives the full variable domain: AAGVIQSPRHLIKEKRETATLKCYPIPRHDTVYWYQQGPGQDPQFLISFYEKMQSDKGSIPDRFSAQQFSDYHSELNMSSLELGDSALYFCASSLGRATDTQYFGPGTRLTVL.

Concerning this clone itself: The CDR3 end is not reached by the read, which stops 3 residues before it; the germline J gene fills it in. This chain uses TRBV2 with TRBJ2-1, with 9 bases matching TRBD2. CDR3 length equals 15 residues. V lost 4 bases to trimming and J lost 6 bases; unmatched junction nucleotides: 7. CDR1 SNHLY and CDR2 FYNNEI come from the germline V gene. The sequenced CDR3 bases are TGTGCCAGCAGTGCTTTAGCGGGGGCTCCCAATGAG. Protein sequence: CASSALAGAPNE. The CDR3 in its entirety is CASSALAGAPNEQFF.

Worth noting for this clone: The read terminates 3 residues before the CDR3 end, so the remaining end is supplied by the germline J gene. This chain connects TRBV4-1 to TRBJ2-1; 8 nucleotides line up with TRBD1. The CDR3 contains 15 residues. Germline V lookup: CDR1 MGHRA, CDR2 YSYEKL. Trimming cost V 1 base and J 7 bases; bases outside gene matches: 6. The CDR3 bases that were read are TGCGCCAGCAGCCAAGCAGGGGGCAGGCAGAATGAG. As protein: CASSQAGGRQNE. The CDR3 in full is CASSQAGGRQNEQFF.

A note on this clone: The read comes to an end 3 residues before the CDR3 does, leaving the germline J gene to fill in the end. The chain is built from TRBV7-2 and TRBJ1-2; a weak D match, TRBD1 (6 bases). The CDR3 length is 14 residues. The ends were cut back, 2 bases at V and 3 bases at J, with 10 bases in the middle. Per germline, CDR1 SGHTA and CDR2 FQGNSA. CDR3 region: CASSLNTGYYGYTF. Incomplete CDR3 DNA: TGTGCCAGCAGCTTAAATACAGGGTACTATGGC. The whole variable domain, remainder taken from reference TRBV7-2 and TRBJ1-2, is GAGVSQSPSNKVTEKGKDVELRCDPISGHTALYWYRQSLGQGLEFLIYFQGNSAPDKSGLPSDRFSAERTGGSVSTLTIQRTQQEDSAVYLCASSLNTGYYGYTFGSGTRLTVV.